This TCR beta chain appears in the sequencing data of a study of cytomegalovirus exposure and HLA in healthy donors. The PCR employed 60 Vbeta primers together with 13 Jbeta primers. Sequenced by immunoSEQ multiplex PCR; TCRdb stores in-frame clones only, minus some. The table records 95,000 to 150,000 clones, 80% to 90% of them present only once. CDR1 and CDR2 from the germline V gene are SGHAT and FQNNGV. This CDR3 comprises 15 residues. The V gene end was trimmed by 5 bases and the J gene end by 4 bases; junction bases not matched to a gene: 3. The clonotype was recovered from a woman aged 30 to 39 in good health and CMV-seronegative. Material for sequencing was PBMCs. J is TRBJ2-5 and V is TRBV11-2; TRBD2 agrees at 14 bases. The CDR3 reads CASSQTSGRGETQYF. The CDR3 coding sequence is TGTGCCAGCAGCCAGACTAGCGGGAGGGGAGAGACCCAGTACTTC. Full variable domain (remainder filled in from reference TRBV11-2 and TRBJ2-5): EAGVAQSPRYKIIEKRQSVAFWCNPISGHATLYWYQQILGQGPKLLIQFQNNGVVDDSQLPKDRFSAERLKGVDSTLKIQPAKLEDSAVYLCASSQTSGRGETQYFGPGTRLLVL.